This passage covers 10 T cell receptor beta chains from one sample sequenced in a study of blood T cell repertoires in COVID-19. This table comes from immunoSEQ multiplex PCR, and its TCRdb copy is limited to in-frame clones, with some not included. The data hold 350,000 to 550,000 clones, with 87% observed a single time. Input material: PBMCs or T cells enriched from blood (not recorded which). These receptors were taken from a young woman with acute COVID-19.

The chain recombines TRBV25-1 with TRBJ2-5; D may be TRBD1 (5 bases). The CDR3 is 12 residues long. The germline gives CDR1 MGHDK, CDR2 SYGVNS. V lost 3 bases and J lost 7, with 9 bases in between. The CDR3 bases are TGTGCCAGCAGTGAGATAAGGGGGACCCAGTACTTC. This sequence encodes CASSEIRGTQYF. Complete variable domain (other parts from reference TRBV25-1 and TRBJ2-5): EADIYQTPRYLVIGTGKKITLECSQTMGHDKMYWYQQDPGMELHLIHYSYGVNSTEKGDLSSESTVSRIRTEHFPLTLESARPSHTSQYLCASSEIRGTQYFGPGTRLLVL.

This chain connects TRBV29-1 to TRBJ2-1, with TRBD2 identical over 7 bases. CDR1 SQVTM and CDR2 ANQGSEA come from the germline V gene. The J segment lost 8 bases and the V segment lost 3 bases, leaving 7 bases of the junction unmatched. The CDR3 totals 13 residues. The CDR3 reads CSVDRGSFYEQFF. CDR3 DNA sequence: TGCAGCGTTGATCGCGGGAGTTTTTATGAGCAGTTCTTC.

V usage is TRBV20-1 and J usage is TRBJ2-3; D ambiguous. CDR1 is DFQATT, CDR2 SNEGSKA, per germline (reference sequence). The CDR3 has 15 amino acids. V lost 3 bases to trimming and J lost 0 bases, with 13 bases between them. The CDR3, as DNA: TGCAGTGCTAGTGTTCGGTCGCCTAGCACAGATACGCAGTATTTT. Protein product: CSASVRSPSTDTQYF.

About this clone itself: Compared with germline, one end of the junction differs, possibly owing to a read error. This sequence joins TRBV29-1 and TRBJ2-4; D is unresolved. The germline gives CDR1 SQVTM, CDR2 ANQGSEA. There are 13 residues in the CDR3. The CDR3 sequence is CSVEGESKNIQYF. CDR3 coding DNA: TGCAGCGTAGAAGGAGAGTCGAAAAACATTCAGTACTTC.

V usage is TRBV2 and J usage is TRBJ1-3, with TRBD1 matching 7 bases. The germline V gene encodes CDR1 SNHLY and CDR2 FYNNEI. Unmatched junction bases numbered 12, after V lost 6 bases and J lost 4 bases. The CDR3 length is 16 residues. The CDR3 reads CASRARIQGKGNTIYF. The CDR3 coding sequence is TGTGCCAGCAGAGCCCGTATACAGGGGAAAGGAAACACCATATATTTT.

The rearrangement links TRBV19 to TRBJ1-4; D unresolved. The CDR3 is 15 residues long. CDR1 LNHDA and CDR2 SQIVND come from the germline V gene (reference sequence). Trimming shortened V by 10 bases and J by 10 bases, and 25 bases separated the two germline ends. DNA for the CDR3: TGTGCCATCGATCGGGCGGCAACACGCCGGGGAAAACTGTTTTTT. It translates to CAIDRAATRRGKLFF.

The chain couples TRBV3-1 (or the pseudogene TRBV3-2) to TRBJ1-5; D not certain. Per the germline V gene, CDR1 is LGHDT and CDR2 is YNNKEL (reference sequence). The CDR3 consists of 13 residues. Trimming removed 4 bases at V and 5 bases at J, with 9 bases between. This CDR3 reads CASSPKTDQPQHF. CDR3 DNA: TGTGCCAGCAGCCCAAAAACAGATCAGCCCCAGCATTTT.

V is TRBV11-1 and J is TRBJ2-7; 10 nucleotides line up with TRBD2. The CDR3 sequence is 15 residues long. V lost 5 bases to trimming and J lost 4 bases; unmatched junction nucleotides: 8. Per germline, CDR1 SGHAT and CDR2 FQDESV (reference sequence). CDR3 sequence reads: CASSSLAGVVYEQYF. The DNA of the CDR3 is TGTGCCAGCAGCAGCCTAGCGGGGGTGGTGTACGAGCAGTACTTC.

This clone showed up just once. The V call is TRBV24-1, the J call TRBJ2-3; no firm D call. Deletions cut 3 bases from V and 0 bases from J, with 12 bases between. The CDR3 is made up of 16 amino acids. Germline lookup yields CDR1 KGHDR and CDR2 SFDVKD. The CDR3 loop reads CATSDTRKASTDTQYF. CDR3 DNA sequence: TGTGCCACCAGTGATACGCGTAAAGCTAGCACAGATACGCAGTATTTT.

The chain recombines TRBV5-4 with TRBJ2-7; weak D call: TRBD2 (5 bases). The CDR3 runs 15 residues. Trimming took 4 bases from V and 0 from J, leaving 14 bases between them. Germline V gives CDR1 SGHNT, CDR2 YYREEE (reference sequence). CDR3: CASSPGTQSSYEQYF. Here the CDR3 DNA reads TGTGCCAGCAGCCCGGGAACGCAGAGCTCCTACGAGCAGTACTTC.